This T cell receptor beta chain appears in the sequencing data of a study of regulatory T cells in long-lasting Graves disease. Findings and limits, study-wide: Between persistent patients, roughly 2,600 public clonotypes were shared, exceeding the roughly 1,000 shared between new patients.

The CDR3 is made up of 13 amino acids. The germline gives CDR1 SNHLY, CDR2 FYNNEI. The authors built TCR beta libraries using iRepertoire HTBI primers and Arm-PCR of CDR3 regions. TCRdb re-called the multiplex PCR reads with MiXCR, one entry per CDR3 protein. The sample lists roughly 520,000 distinct CDR3 sequences; around 12% were seen once. The time point denotes: newly diagnosed GD, antithyroid drugs for less than 3 months. Making the TCR library involved RNA that had been extracted from PBMCs. A note on this clonotype: Its antigen is undetermined. A far larger clone differs by one base, so this is likely a read error.

This same sample was also taken into another study, of T cells in Graves' hyperthyroidism and ophthalmopathy. That report adds: Used for diagnoses were clinical symptoms, serum thyroxine and TRAb, thyroid ultrasound and orbital computed tomography. A model of 13 V-J pairs discriminated ophthalmopathy from stable hyperthyroidism.

The specimen comprised peripheral blood mononuclear cells (PBMCs), sampled at new diagnosis, from a patient treated with antithyroid drugs. The clonotype originates from a woman in her twenties or thirties with Graves disease. This chain uses TRBV2 with TRBJ2-3; no clear D. The DNA matches TRBJ2-1 better at its end, which makes the J call doubtful. The CDR3 is CASSHGNYNEQFF. In DNA form, the CDR3 reads TGTGCCAGCAGCCACGGCAATTACAATGAGCAGTTCTTC.